The source of this TCR beta chain is a study of shared clonotypes between healthy human individuals. In the case of this clone: Its antigen is unknown.

Here immunoSEQ multiplex PCR was the method, and the copy in TCRdb shows in-frame clones only, minus some. The sample lists about 2 million clones, roughly 94% occurring once. Positively selected for CCR7, the CD45RO-negative cells used as naive CD8 cells excluded terminally differentiated effector memory CD45RA+ cells. Study outcomes and limitations: Sampling was confined to blood; repertoires within tissues likely differ.

The sequenced sample was naive CD8+ T cells sorted from blood. This sequence was found in a man between 18 and 35 years old in good health.

The CDR3, as DNA: TGTGCCAGCAGTATCAGATCTTATACGCAGTATTTT. Translating it yields CASSIRSYTQYF. V and J are TRBV28 and TRBJ2-3; D gene unclear. Trimming removed 5 bases at V and 7 bases at J, with 10 bases between. The CDR3 spans 12 residues. Per germline, CDR1 MDHEN and CDR2 SYDVKM. Full variable domain (remainder filled in from reference TRBV28 and TRBJ2-3): DVKVTQSSRYLVKRTGEKVFLECVQDMDHENMFWYRQDPGLGLRLIYFSYDVKMKEKGDIPEGYSVSREKKERFSLILESASTNQTSMYLCASSIRSYTQYFGPGTRLTVL.